What follows describes a single T cell receptor beta chain. Which antigen it targets is not known. No quality values exist for individual bases; no much larger clone is one base distant. Sequencing used an Illumina MiSeq. TCRdb reanalyzed the raw reads on its own, using fastp at Q25 for trimming and MiXCR for clone calling, and kept in-frame beta chains. Each CDR3 protein appears once, grouped with its most common genes and DNA. Here the sample has 4,000 to 4,500 distinct CDR3 sequences; roughly a tenth occur a single time. About 12% of the sample is taken by the ten largest. These data belong to a study. Looking up the germline V gene yields CDR1 KGHSH and CDR2 LQKENI. The junction shows trimming of 0 bases on V and 2 bases on J, plus 7 bases between the germline ends. Including the terminal cysteine and phenylalanine, the CDR3 comprises 15 residues. Only the CDR3 DNA stays, 45 bases, in frame from base 1.

The chain was built from TRBV18 and TRBJ2-2; a weak D assignment points to TRBD2 (5 bases agree). The sample consisted of CD4+ T cells from synovial fluid. This clonotype originated in a human donor with rheumatoid arthritis. The CDR3 is CASSPPEENTGELFF. At the DNA level, the sequence is TGTGCCAGCTCACCACCGGAGGAAAACACCGGGGAGCTGTTTTTT. The reference TRBV18 and TRBJ2-2 proteins fill in what lies around the CDR3, so the full variable domain reads NAGVMQNPRHLVRRRGQEARLRCSPMKGHSHVYWYRQLPEEGLKFMVYLQKENIIDESGMPKERFSAEFPKEGPSILRIQQVVRGDSAAYFCASSPPEENTGELFFGEGSRLTVL.